The 20 T cell receptor beta chains in this list originate from one sample, sequenced in a study of cytomegalovirus exposure and HLA in healthy donors. Use of 60 Vbeta and 13 Jbeta primers characterized the PCR. The protocol was immunoSEQ multiplex PCR, while the TCRdb copy is restricted to in-frame clones and leaves out a portion. Here the sample spans 200,000 to 250,000 clones, 80% to 90% being singletons. The sample was PBMCs. The receptor source for this set is a man aged 25-40 years in good health and CMV-seronegative.

This chain joins TRBV7-9 and TRBJ2-7, with TRBD1 as a possible D gene (6 bases). Germline V gives CDR1 SEHNR, CDR2 FQNEAQ (reference sequence). The V gene lost 3 bases and the J gene lost 3 bases, with 18 bases spanning the gap. The CDR3 has 16 amino acids. In DNA form, the CDR3 reads TGTGCCAGCAGCTTCCCCACGACAGGTTCGGGCTACGAGCAGTACTTC. Its translation is CASSFPTTGSGYEQYF.

A single count supports this clone. The V gene is TRBV2, the J gene TRBJ1-4; unclear D gene. Germline lookup yields CDR1 SNHLY and CDR2 FYNNEI. The CDR3 covers 15 residues. Deletions cut 2 bases from V and 0 bases from J, with 7 bases between. CDR3 DNA: TGTGCCAGCAGTGAAACGACTGCAACTAATGAAAAACTGTTTTTT. It specifies CASSETTATNEKLFF.

The rearrangement links TRBV27 to TRBJ2-5; 10 nucleotides line up with TRBD2. J gave up 4 bases and V 5 bases, and 25 bases lay outside the gene matches. The CDR3 totals 21 residues. From germline, CDR1 is MNHEY and CDR2 SMNVEV (reference sequence). The CDR3 spells CASSPPSERGGLSAIGETQYF. CDR3 coding DNA: TGTGCCAGCAGTCCGCCCTCTGAGCGGGGGGGCCTTTCGGCCATAGGAGAGACCCAGTACTTC.

This rearrangement joins TRBV12-5 to TRBJ1-5; TRBD1 aligns across 8 bases. Germline V gene sequence: CDR1 LGHNT, CDR2 FRNRAP. The CDR3 sequence is 16 residues long. Germline trimming cut 5 bases from V and 4 bases from J; bases unmatched to any gene: 10. The CDR3 protein is CASGPEPGQVNQPQHF. For the CDR3, the DNA is TGTGCTAGTGGTCCCGAACCGGGACAGGTGAATCAGCCCCAGCATTTT.

This chain uses TRBV9 with TRBJ2-3; 13 bases align to TRBD2. V lost 3 bases, J lost 4 bases, and 5 bases stayed unmatched. This CDR3 is 16 amino acids long. CDR1 SGDLS and CDR2 YYNGEE come from the germline V gene. As DNA, the CDR3 is TGTGCCAGCAGCGATCGTGGACTAGCGGGGGCAGATACGCAGTATTTT. It specifies CASSDRGLAGADTQYF.

CDR3: CASSAEGVGPYTQYF. The CDR3 nucleotides are TGTGCCAGCAGTGCAGAGGGGGTGGGGCCCTATACGCAGTATTTT. This sequence joins TRBV6-4 and TRBJ2-3, with D possibly matching TRBD1 (6 bases). The V end lost 4 bases, the J end lost 7 bases, and 18 bases lay between the germline ends. The CDR3 runs 15 residues. Per the germline V gene, CDR1 is MRHNA and CDR2 is SNTAGT.

As DNA, the CDR3 is TGTGCCAGCAGCTTAGCGCTAAGGAGCGGGGGAGCCAAAAACATTCAGTACTTC. Its translation: CASSLALRSGGAKNIQYF. The rearrangement joins TRBV7-9 to TRBJ2-4; 8 bases are a match to TRBD2. This CDR3 spans 18 amino acids. The germline V gene has CDR1 SEHNR and CDR2 FQNEAQ (reference sequence). V lost 0 bases, J lost 0 bases, and 7 bases stayed unmatched.

This chain uses TRBV7-6 with TRBJ2-5, with D perhaps matching TRBD1 (6 bases). V dropped 4 bases and J dropped 3 bases, with 12 bases sitting between them. Germline V gene lookup returns CDR1 SGHVS and CDR2 FNYEAQ. This CDR3 has 14 amino acids. CDR3 loop: CASSSGTFEETQYF. The CDR3 DNA follows: TGTGCCAGCAGCTCTGGGACATTTGAAGAGACCCAGTACTTC.

The V call is TRBV7-9, the J call TRBJ1-5; weak D call: TRBD1 (6 bases). The CDR3 is 16 amino acids. Trimming took 4 bases from V and 3 from J, leaving 16 bases between them. Germline loops: CDR1 SEHNR, CDR2 FQNEAQ (reference sequence). The CDR3 nucleotides are TGTGCCAGCAGCTCCACGAGGGGGGGGAACAATCAGCCCCAGCATTTT. Its protein product is CASSSTRGGNNQPQHF.

This clone was counted only a few times. This sequence joins TRBV6-1 and TRBJ2-6, with a possible D match to TRBD1 (5 bases). The CDR3 has 15 amino acids. Germline V lookup: CDR1 MNHNS, CDR2 SASEGT. Trimming cost V 0 bases and J 2 bases, with 5 bases left between them. CDR3 amino acids: CASSEAGAGANVLTF. DNA of the CDR3: TGTGCCAGCAGTGAAGCAGGGGCTGGGGCCAACGTCCTGACTTTC.

The chain recombines TRBV10-2 with TRBJ2-7; 9 bases align to TRBD2. Germline CDR1 WSHSY, CDR2 SAAADI. The CDR3 spans 18 residues. Trimming cost V 8 bases and J 3 bases; bases outside gene matches: 20. The CDR3: CASYGRQTSGRFDYEQYF. The CDR3 coding sequence is TGCGCCAGCTACGGCAGACAAACTAGCGGGCGCTTCGACTACGAGCAGTACTTC.

The chain joins TRBV10-3 to TRBJ2-7, with D possibly being TRBD2 (7 bases). V lost 6 bases and J lost 3, with 9 bases in between. Germline assignment: CDR1 ENHRY and CDR2 SYGVKD. This CDR3 region has 12 residues. In nucleotides, the CDR3 is TGTGCCATCAGGGGAGGGGGCTACGAGCAGTACTTC. Its translation: CAIRGGGYEQYF.

The chain employs TRBV18 and TRBJ1-4; 7 nucleotides align to TRBD1. Losses at the gene ends were 6 bases for V and 8 bases for J; bases not matched to a gene: 12. CDR1 KGHSH and CDR2 LQKENI come from the germline V gene. The CDR3 length is 15 residues. The CDR3 loop reads CASSNLRDSWEKLFF. The CDR3 region has the DNA TGTGCCAGCTCGAACCTCCGGGACAGTTGGGAAAAACTGTTTTTT. Together with reference TRBV18 and TRBJ1-4, the CDR3 gives the full variable domain: NAGVMQNPRHLVRRRGQEARLRCSPMKGHSHVYWYRQLPEEGLKFMVYLQKENIIDESGMPKERFSAEFPKEGPSILRIQQVVRGDSAAYFCASSNLRDSWEKLFFGSGTQLSVL.

The chain has TRBV4-1 and TRBJ2-4, with 8 positions matching TRBD1. The CDR3 is 15 residues long. From germline, CDR1 is MGHRA and CDR2 YSYEKL. The V segment lost 3 bases and the J segment 4 bases; nucleotides outside the gene matches: 5. CDR3 DNA sequence: TGCGCCAGCAGCCAGGCAGGGGGCCTAAAAAACATTCAGTACTTC. Encoded protein: CASSQAGGLKNIQYF.

This clone is a singleton in its sample. The genes are TRBV6-1 and TRBJ1-6; D uncertain. Germline V gene data show CDR1 as MNHNS and CDR2 as SASEGT. The CDR3 length is 15 residues. Trimming left V 8 bases short and J 1 base short, with 12 bases between. The CDR3 nucleotides are TGTGCCAGCGACGAGGGCTTATCCTATAATTCACCCCTCCACTTT. Its protein is CASDEGLSYNSPLHF.

The chain carries TRBV10-3 and TRBJ2-7, with 8 positions matching TRBD2. CDR3 length: 17 residues. The V and J ends lost 2 bases and 0 bases, in that order; junction bases with no gene match: 9. Germline V gene lookup returns CDR1 ENHRY and CDR2 SYGVKD. This CDR3 reads CAISESLAGPSSYEQYF. Here the CDR3 DNA reads TGTGCCATCAGTGAGAGTTTAGCGGGGCCGAGCTCCTACGAGCAGTACTTC.

The CDR3 sequence: CASSLAGSNTGELFF. The CDR3 DNA is TGTGCCAGCAGCTTAGCGGGATCCAACACCGGGGAGCTGTTTTTT. The rearrangement joins TRBV11-2 to TRBJ2-2, with D maybe TRBD2 (5 bases). V was trimmed by 1 base and J by 2 bases, leaving 8 bases between them. The germline gives CDR1 SGHAT, CDR2 FQNNGV. The CDR3 contains 15 residues.

V and J are TRBV2 and TRBJ2-3; D is perhaps TRBD1 (5 bases). This CDR3 has 13 residues. CDR1 and CDR2 from the germline V gene are SNHLY and FYNNEI. V dropped 6 bases and J dropped 8 bases, with 15 bases sitting between them. The CDR3 sequence is CASRNRPRGTQYF. CDR3 nucleotide sequence: TGTGCCAGCAGGAACAGGCCTAGAGGTACGCAGTATTTT.

The rearrangement uses TRBV5-1 and TRBJ2-5; TRBD1 might be the D (6 bases). Germline V gene lookup returns CDR1 SGHRS and CDR2 YFSETQ. The germline V and J ends were trimmed by 0 bases and 10 bases, with 16 bases remaining between them. The CDR3 contains 14 residues. CDR3 DNA sequence: TGCGCCAGCAGCTTGGGTGGTAGCAGGGGAGACCAGTACTTC. Translated, it gives CASSLGGSRGDQYF.

The chain carries TRBV5-5 and TRBJ1-1; D remains ambiguous. V was pared by 0 bases and J by 6 bases, with 12 bases between. This CDR3 is built from 14 residues. CDR1 SGHKS and CDR2 YYEKEE come from the germline V gene (reference sequence). CDR3 sequence (DNA): TGTGCCAGCAGCTTGGGGGTTTCCGGAGCTGAAGCTTTCTTT. Amino acids: CASSLGVSGAEAFF.